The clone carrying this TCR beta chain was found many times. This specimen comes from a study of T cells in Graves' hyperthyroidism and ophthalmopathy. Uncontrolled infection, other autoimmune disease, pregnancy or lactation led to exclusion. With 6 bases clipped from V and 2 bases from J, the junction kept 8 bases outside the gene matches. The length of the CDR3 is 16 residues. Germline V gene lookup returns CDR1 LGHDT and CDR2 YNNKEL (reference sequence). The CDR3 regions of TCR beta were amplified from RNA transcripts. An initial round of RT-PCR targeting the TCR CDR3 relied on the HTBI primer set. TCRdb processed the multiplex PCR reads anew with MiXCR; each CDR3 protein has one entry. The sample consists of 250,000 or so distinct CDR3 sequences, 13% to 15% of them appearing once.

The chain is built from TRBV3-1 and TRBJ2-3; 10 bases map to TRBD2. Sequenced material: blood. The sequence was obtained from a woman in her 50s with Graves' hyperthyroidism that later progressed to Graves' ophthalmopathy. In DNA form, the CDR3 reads TGTGCCAGCAGTCTCAGGCTAGCGGGGGACACAGATACGCAGTATTTT. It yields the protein CASSLRLAGDTDTQYF.